Here is one T cell receptor beta chain with its context. The length of the CDR3 is 12 residues. Germline values: CDR1 SGHRS, CDR2 YFSETQ. The ends were cut back, 2 bases at V and 3 bases at J, with 4 bases in the middle. The source of the sample is a study of radiotherapy plus CTLA-4 blockade in lung cancer. Overall study: Disease control reached 31%, with objective responses in about 19%.

The protocol was immunoSEQ multiplex PCR, while the TCRdb copy is restricted to in-frame clones and leaves out a portion. The sample contains over 100,000 clones, roughly four fifths of which appear only once. The chain couples TRBV5-1 to TRBJ2-3; D gene unclear. The source is a human donor with non-small cell lung cancer that progressed on radiotherapy plus ipilimumab. Some clones in this sample may be carry-over from other donors' samples. The sample in question was peripheral blood, obtained from a patient treated with radiotherapy plus ipilimumab. This CDR3 reads CASSLDTDTQYF. The CDR3, as DNA: TGCGCCAGCAGCTTAGATACAGATACGCAGTATTTT.